Following are 20 T cell receptor beta chains from one sample sequenced in a study of blood T cells in healthy people across ages. Then a second PCR, running about 6 to 11 cycles, was carried out with a sample-barcoded 5' primer and a J-beta primer mix. One entry per CDR3 protein results from TCRdb running MiXCR on the 5' RACE reads. This table has under 1 million distinct CDR3 sequences, 44% appearing once. The source material was blood. The receptors stem from a man in his sixties in good health.

CDR3 sequence (DNA): TGCAGTGCTAGAGAAGACTGGGGACAGGGTGTATATCCTGAGCAGTACTTC. Translating gives CSAREDWGQGVYPEQYF. V gene TRBV20-1 combines with J gene TRBJ2-5, with TRBD1 matching 9 bases. The CDR3 is 17 residues long. The ends lost 0 bases at V and 11 bases at J; junction bases unmatched: 19. Germline V gives CDR1 DFQATT, CDR2 SNEGSKA (reference sequence).

This clonotype was recorded many times. The rearrangement links TRBV20-1 to TRBJ2-5; D remains ambiguous. Trimming stripped 1 base from V and 4 bases from J, with 10 bases between. This CDR3 has 13 residues. The V gene's germline CDR1 is DFQATT and CDR2 SNEGSKA (reference sequence). In DNA, the CDR3 is TGCAGTGCTAGAGTGGCTAGTACAGAGACCCAGTACTTC. Translation gives CSARVASTETQYF.

In this sample, this clonotype turned up a few times. This chain connects TRBV29-1 to TRBJ2-1, with TRBD2 matching over 8 bases. V trimming: 2 bases; J trimming: 7 bases; junction bases outside the gene matches: 7. The CDR3 is 14 amino acids. CDR1 SQVTM and CDR2 ANQGSEA come from the germline V gene. This CDR3 reads CSVEYGGGRNEQFF. The CDR3, as DNA: TGCAGCGTTGAATATGGCGGGGGGAGAAATGAGCAGTTCTTC.

This chain links TRBV11-1 with TRBJ2-5, with no clear D. Per the germline V gene, CDR1 is SGHAT and CDR2 is FQDESV (reference sequence). The CDR3 runs 15 residues. Between the trimmed V and J ends, which lost 1 base and 2 bases, there was a span of 11 bases. The CDR3 is CASSLEDHFQETQYF. The CDR3 DNA reads as TGTGCCAGCAGCTTAGAAGACCACTTTCAAGAGACCCAGTACTTC.

The chain recombines TRBV6-2 or TRBV6-3 with TRBJ1-2, with D possibly being TRBD1 (5 bases). The CDR3 covers 14 residues. V lost 6 bases to trimming and J lost 8 bases, with 19 bases between them. Germline V gene sequence: CDR1 MNHEY, CDR2 SVGEGT. The CDR3 loop is CASSDGFSGEGYTF. The CDR3 DNA reads as TGTGCCAGCAGCGACGGATTCTCGGGGGAAGGCTACACCTTC.

The chain carries TRBV7-9 and TRBJ1-1, with a weak D call TRBD1 (6 bases). Trimming removed 4 bases from V and 5 bases from J, with 14 bases in between. CDR1 SEHNR and CDR2 FQNEAQ come from the germline V gene (reference sequence). The CDR3 is 14 residues long. CDR3 region: CASSSLLGATEAFF. The CDR3 region has the DNA TGTGCCAGCAGCTCACTCCTGGGGGCTACTGAAGCTTTCTTT.

The table lists this clonotype with a count of one. A read error may account for a junction end that differs from germline. V is TRBV7-9 and J is TRBJ2-1, with no clear D. Germline V lookup: CDR1 SEHNR, CDR2 FQNEAQ (reference sequence). The CDR3 sequence is 14 residues long. CDR3 DNA sequence: TGTGCCAGCAGCTTAGACCTACTGGGGAATGGGCAGTTCTTC. Its protein is CASSLDLLGNGQFF.

This clonotype was found many times. The chain couples TRBV20-1 to TRBJ2-1; 7 nucleotides agree with TRBD2. The J segment lost 6 bases and the V segment lost 3 bases, leaving 11 bases of the junction unmatched. This CDR3 has 15 residues. In germline, CDR1 is DFQATT, CDR2 SNEGSKA (reference sequence). Written as DNA, the CDR3 is TGCAGTGCTAGTCACCCATCCCGCGGGGGCAATGAGCAGTTCTTC. Translated: CSASHPSRGGNEQFF.

This chain uses TRBV10-3 with TRBJ1-5; D call uncertain. The CDR3 is 12 amino acids. Trimming left V 3 bases short and J 9 bases short, with 9 bases between. CDR1 and CDR2 from the germline V gene are ENHRY and SYGVKD. DNA for the CDR3: TGTGCCATCAGTGAATGGAGCCGGCCCCAGCATTTT. Amino acids: CAISEWSRPQHF.

This chain joins TRBV6-2 or TRBV6-3 and TRBJ2-5, with D perhaps TRBD2 (5 bases). The CDR3 runs to 16 residues. V was clipped by 6 bases and J by 5 bases, with 22 bases between them. Germline-derived CDR1 and CDR2 are MNHEY and SVGEGT. The CDR3 bases are TGTGCCAGCAGCCCCCGGTTTAGCCGGGATACCGAGACCCAGTACTTC. Protein sequence: CASSPRFSRDTETQYF.

This clonotype was observed a few times. The rearrangement joins TRBV6-6 to TRBJ1-2; D gene ambiguous. This CDR3 is built from 12 residues. CDR1 and CDR2 from the germline V gene are MNHNY and SVGAGI (reference sequence). Between the trimmed V and J ends, which lost 0 bases and 5 bases, there was a span of 4 bases. The CDR3 DNA sequence: TGTGCCAGCAGTTACTCGATTTATGGCTACACCTTC. Its protein is CASSYSIYGYTF.

CDR3 bases: TGTGCCAGCAGTTACGGAATAAACAGGGAGAGGAGGGCAGATACGCAGTATTTT. The encoded protein is CASSYGINRERRADTQYF. The genes are TRBV6-5 and TRBJ2-3; D may match TRBD1 or TRBD2 (6 bases each). CDR3 length equals 18 residues. V lost 2 bases and J 4 bases, leaving 22 bases between the germline ends. CDR1 is MNHEY and CDR2 is SVGAGI in the germline V gene.

The chain is built from TRBV6-2 or TRBV6-3 and TRBJ1-2; D unresolved. The CDR3 covers 13 residues. V was pared by 6 bases and J by 4 bases, with 12 bases between. Germline V lookup: CDR1 MNHEY, CDR2 SVGEGT. The CDR3 DNA reads as TGTGCCAGCAGCGAGCGCAGATTCTATGGCTACACCTTC. It translates to CASSERRFYGYTF.

The chain employs TRBV4-3 and TRBJ1-2, with D possibly matching TRBD1 (5 bases). V was clipped by 0 bases and J by 4 bases, with 12 bases between them. The CDR3 length is 15 residues. Germline V gene data show CDR1 as LGHNA and CDR2 as YSLEER. CDR3 DNA sequence: TGCGCCAGCAGCCAAGACACAGGATTCGGCTATGGCTACACCTTC. Amino acids: CASSQDTGFGYGYTF.

V and J are TRBV9 and TRBJ2-5; 12 bases agree with TRBD2. The DNA end lines up better with TRBJ2-7; the J call may be wrong. The CDR3 loop spans 15 amino acids. Looked up from germline, CDR1 is SGDLS and CDR2 is YYNGEE. CDR3 residues: CASSVSSGGADEQYF. The CDR3 nucleotides read TGTGCCAGCAGCGTCTCTAGCGGGGGGGCCGACGAGCAGTACTTC.

The chain is built from TRBV7-2 and TRBJ2-7; D might be TRBD1 (6 bases). Germline V lookup: CDR1 SGHTA, CDR2 FQGNSA. With 3 bases removed from V and 1 base from J, the gap between germline ends came to 19 bases. The CDR3 extends over 17 amino acids. This chain's CDR3 is CASSFRPTGDLSYEQYF. The DNA for the CDR3 is TGTGCCAGCAGCTTCCGCCCGACAGGTGATTTATCCTACGAGCAGTACTTC.

In the case of this clonotype: Relative to the germline gene, one junction end is altered; a read error may explain this. This chain connects TRBV20-1 to TRBJ2-3; unclear D gene. CDR1 and CDR2 (germline): DFQATT, SNEGSKA (reference sequence). CDR3 length: 14 amino acids. As DNA, the CDR3 is TGCAGTGCTGAGCCGGAGTATTTTACAGATATGCAGTATTTT. Translating gives CSAEPEYFTDMQYF.

The count of this clonotype is one. The rearrangement uses TRBV7-2 and TRBJ2-5, with 9 bases lining up with TRBD2. Germline values: CDR1 SGHTA, CDR2 FQGNSA. With V trimmed by 7 bases and J by 6 bases, 15 bases remained unmatched. This CDR3 contains 16 residues. Here the CDR3 reads CASTQRAGGPLKTQYF. The CDR3 coding sequence is TGTGCCAGCACCCAGAGGGCGGGGGGGCCTTTGAAGACCCAGTACTTC.

V is TRBV6-2 or TRBV6-3 and J is TRBJ2-5; D is undetermined. Germline values: CDR1 MNHEY, CDR2 SVGEGT. Trimming cost V 0 bases and J 5 bases, with 7 bases left between them. The CDR3 has 13 amino acids. The CDR3 spells CASSYSKGETQYF. The CDR3 nucleotides are TGTGCCAGCAGTTACTCGAAAGGCGAGACCCAGTACTTC.

This chain joins TRBV25-1 and TRBJ2-7; D gene ambiguous. The V end lost 4 bases, the J end lost 3 bases, and 10 bases lay between the germline ends. This CDR3 region has 13 residues. Germline CDR1 reads MGHDK; CDR2 reads SYGVNS. The CDR3 spells CASSAFSNYEQYF. CDR3 in DNA: TGTGCCAGCAGTGCCTTTAGTAACTACGAGCAGTACTTC.